This T cell receptor beta chain was identified in a study of cytotoxic CD8 clonotypes in ibrutinib-treated CLL (dated by TCRdb to the early 2020s). Notes on the research overall: In this cohort, 15 or so patients were treatment-naive and fewer than 13 were relapsed/refractory, while around 17 had unmutated IGHV. Every sample from remission and from progressive disease was obtained while the patients were still on ibrutinib. Response samples were obtained after a median of 12 months of treatment, with a range of about 6 to 40 months. Longitudinal samples were available for about 30% of the 86 trial participants. Cryopreserved peripheral blood mononuclear cells were obtained before treatment, at response, and at either sustained remission or disease progression. Partial responses were observed in about 25 patients and complete responses in 2; after a median follow-up of about 69 months, remission was maintained in 15 or so patients and progression was observed in about twelve. On average, each sample yielded 255,043 productive templates and 85,000 to 95,000 productive rearrangements.

Trimming takes 3 bases off V and 3 bases off J; junction bases not matched to a gene: 6. The CDR3 spans 15 residues, from the cysteine through the phenylalanine. The CDR3 DNA has 45 bases and is translated from base 1. The germline V gene (reference sequence) provides CDR1 GTSNPN and CDR2 SVGIG. Each clonotype received, on average, around 10x coverage in deep resolution sequencing performed on a MiSeq, where the target depth lay between 1 in 1 million and 1 in 200,000 T cells. TCR beta libraries were generated with the immunoSEQ hsTCRB Kit. Under the source paper's analysis protocol: ImmunoSEQ Data Assistant and ImmunoSEQ Analyzer were used for data analysis, and V, D and J genes were assigned according to IMGT definitions. Clonality was computed as one minus normalized Shannon entropy of productive rearrangement frequencies, ranging from 0 to 1. Public clonotype analysis was restricted to overrepresented clonotypes comprising at least 0.05% of each patient's repertoire. Some twelve age-matched healthy donor repertoires from immuneACCESS were used as controls for clonality. This is the immuneACCESS table as TCRdb keeps it, with only in-frame sequences that have V and J called. A part of the clones is gone; compared with another copy, unresolved V genes explain less than half, and the rest is unexplained. That table is the source of V, J and clone size, and D and trimming were worked out from the DNA. The sample has hundreds of thousands of clones on record, less than 75% of them singletons. The ten largest clones capture approximately 15% of the sample.

On this clone: It lacks a known antigen. Base qualities are not recorded, but no much larger clone differs from it by a single base.

The research as a whole found: At baseline, clonality was higher than in age-matched healthy donors and showed a strong correlation with circulating CD8+ T-cell counts. Sustained-remission and progressing patients did not have matched sampling times, and lymph node repertoires were not examined. Public clonotypes were rare and either shrank or stayed stable during treatment, and the rise in clonality at ibrutinib response reflected expansion of private clonotypes. Clonality rose at ibrutinib response, remained stable during sustained remission, and dropped back toward baseline at progression.

Read against the paper, the sample's time point label means: around 25 months on ibrutinib. For TCR beta library preparation, roughly 2.2 micrograms of genomic DNA was extracted from cryopreserved PBMCs. Longitudinal blood samples from CLL patients on ibrutinib monotherapy were analyzed using high-throughput TCR beta sequencing. Patients were enrolled in a phase 2 open-label single-center ibrutinib monotherapy trial. The V gene is TRBV30 and the J gene is TRBJ1-5; 9 junctional bases match TRBD1. The TCR sequence derives from a human donor with chronic lymphocytic leukemia. The sequences come from PBMCs, collected after 24 months of ibrutinib treatment. The CDR3 region: CAWRPQGAVNQPQHF. The DNA sequence is as follows: TGTGCCTGGAGGCCACAGGGGGCTGTCAATCAGCCCCAGCATTTT.